Included here is one T cell receptor (beta chain) sequence, with context. The read finishes 3 residues shy of the CDR3 end, and the germline J gene is used to complete it. These data belong to a study of T cells in women clearing cervical HPV infection. Study-wide background: Donors had HPV16-related CIN3 or worse; 2 had invasive cancer. Case blood was drawn a median approximately 160 days after lesion detection.

In germline, CDR1 is MNHEY, CDR2 SVGEGT. The CDR3 runs to 17 residues. V trimming: 1 base; J trimming: 2 bases; junction bases outside the gene matches: 9. This table comes from immunoSEQ multiplex PCR, and its TCRdb copy is limited to in-frame clones, with some not included. This sample contains about 31,000 clones. The receptor was derived from a woman aged 18 to 75 with a cervical HPV16 infection that either progressed to CIN3+ or cleared (not recorded which). Sequences were obtained from blood buffy coat. The chain joins TRBV6-2 or TRBV6-3 to TRBJ1-2; 8 nucleotides match TRBD1. The sequenced part of the CDR3 DNA is TGTGCCAGCAGTTACTTACCGGGACAGGCTTTAAACTATGGC. Protein: CASSYLPGQALNYG. The whole CDR3 sequence reads CASSYLPGQALNYGYTF.